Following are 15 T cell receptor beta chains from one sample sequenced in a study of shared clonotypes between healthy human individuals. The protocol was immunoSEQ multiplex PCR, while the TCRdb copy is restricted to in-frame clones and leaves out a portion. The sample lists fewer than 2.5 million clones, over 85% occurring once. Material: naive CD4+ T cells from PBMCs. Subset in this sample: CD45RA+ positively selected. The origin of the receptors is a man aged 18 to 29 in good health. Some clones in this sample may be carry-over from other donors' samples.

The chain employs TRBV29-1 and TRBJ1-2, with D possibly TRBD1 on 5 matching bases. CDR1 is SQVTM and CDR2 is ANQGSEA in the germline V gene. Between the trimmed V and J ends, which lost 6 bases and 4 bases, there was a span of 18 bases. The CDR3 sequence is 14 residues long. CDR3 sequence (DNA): TGCAGCGTACGAGGGGCCCCATCGGCCTATGGCTACACCTTC. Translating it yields CSVRGAPSAYGYTF.

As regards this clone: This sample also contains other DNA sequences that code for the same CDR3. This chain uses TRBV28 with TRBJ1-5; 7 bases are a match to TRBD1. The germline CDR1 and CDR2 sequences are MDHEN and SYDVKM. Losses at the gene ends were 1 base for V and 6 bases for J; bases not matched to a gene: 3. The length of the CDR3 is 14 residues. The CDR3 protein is CASSLLQGSQPQHF. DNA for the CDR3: TGTGCCAGCAGTTTATTACAGGGGTCTCAGCCCCAGCATTTT.

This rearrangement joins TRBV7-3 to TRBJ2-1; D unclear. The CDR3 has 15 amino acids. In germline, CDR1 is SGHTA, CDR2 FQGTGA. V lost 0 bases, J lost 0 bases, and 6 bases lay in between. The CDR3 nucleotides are TGTGCCAGCAGCTTAACTCCTAGCTCCTACAATGAGCAGTTCTTC. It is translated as CASSLTPSSYNEQFF.

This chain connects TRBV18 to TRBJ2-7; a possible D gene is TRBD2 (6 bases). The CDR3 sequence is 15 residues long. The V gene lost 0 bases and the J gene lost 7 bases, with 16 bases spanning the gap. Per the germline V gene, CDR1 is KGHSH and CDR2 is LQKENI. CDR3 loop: CASSPPGGASWEQYF. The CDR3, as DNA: TGTGCCAGCTCACCACCAGGCGGGGCCAGCTGGGAGCAGTACTTC. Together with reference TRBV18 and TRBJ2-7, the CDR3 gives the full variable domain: NAGVMQNPRHLVRRRGQEARLRCSPMKGHSHVYWYRQLPEEGLKFMVYLQKENIIDESGMPKERFSAEFPKEGPSILRIQQVVRGDSAAYFCASSPPGGASWEQYFGPGTRLTVT.

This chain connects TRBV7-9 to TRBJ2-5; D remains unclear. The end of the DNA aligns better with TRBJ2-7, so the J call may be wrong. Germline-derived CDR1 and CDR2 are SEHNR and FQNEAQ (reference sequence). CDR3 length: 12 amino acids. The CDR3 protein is CASSSPGREQYF. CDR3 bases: TGTGCCAGCAGCTCCCCCGGGCGCGAGCAGTACTTC.

CDR3 residues: CASSEDRVWEKLFF. CDR3 bases: TGTGCCAGCAGTGAAGACAGGGTCTGGGAAAAACTGTTTTTT. This chain uses TRBV6-1 with TRBJ1-4, with D perhaps TRBD1 (6 bases). Deletions cut 1 base from V and 8 bases from J, with 11 bases between. The CDR3 length is 14 residues. The V gene's germline CDR1 is MNHNS and CDR2 SASEGT.

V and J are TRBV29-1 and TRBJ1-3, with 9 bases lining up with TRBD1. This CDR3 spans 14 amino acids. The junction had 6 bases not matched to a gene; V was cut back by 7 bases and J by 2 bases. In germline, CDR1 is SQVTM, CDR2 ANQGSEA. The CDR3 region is CSAGDRDAGNTIYF. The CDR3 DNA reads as TGCAGCGCTGGGGACAGGGACGCTGGAAACACCATATATTTT. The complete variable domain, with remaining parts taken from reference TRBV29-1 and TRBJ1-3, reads SAVISQKPSRDICQRGTSLTIQCQVDSQVTMMFWYRQQPGQSLTLIATANQGSEATYESGFVIDKFPISRPNLTFSTLTVSNMSPEDSSIYLCSAGDRDAGNTIYFGEGSWLTVV.

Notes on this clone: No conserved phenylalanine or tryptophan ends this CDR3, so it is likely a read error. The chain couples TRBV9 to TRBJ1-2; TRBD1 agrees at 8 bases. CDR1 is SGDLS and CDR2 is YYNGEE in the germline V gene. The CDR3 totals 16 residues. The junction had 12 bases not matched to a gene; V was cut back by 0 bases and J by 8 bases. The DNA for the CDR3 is TGTGCCAGCAGCGTAGACCCCGCGGGACAGGTGGGGGGCTACACCCTC. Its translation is CASSVDPAGQVGGYTL.

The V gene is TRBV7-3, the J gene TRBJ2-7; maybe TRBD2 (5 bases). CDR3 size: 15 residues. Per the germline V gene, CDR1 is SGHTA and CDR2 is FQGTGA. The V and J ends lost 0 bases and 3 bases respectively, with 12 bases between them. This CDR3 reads CASSLTGSAVYEQYF. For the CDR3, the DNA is TGTGCCAGCAGCTTAACTGGTAGCGCCGTCTACGAGCAGTACTTC.

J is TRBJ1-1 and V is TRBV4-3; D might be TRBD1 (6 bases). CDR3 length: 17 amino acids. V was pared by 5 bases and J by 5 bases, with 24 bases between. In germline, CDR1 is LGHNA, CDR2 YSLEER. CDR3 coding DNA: TGCGCCAGCAGCTATAGCTTCCTTGGGGGCAGGAGGACTGAAGCTTTCTTT. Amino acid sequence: CASSYSFLGGRRTEAFF.

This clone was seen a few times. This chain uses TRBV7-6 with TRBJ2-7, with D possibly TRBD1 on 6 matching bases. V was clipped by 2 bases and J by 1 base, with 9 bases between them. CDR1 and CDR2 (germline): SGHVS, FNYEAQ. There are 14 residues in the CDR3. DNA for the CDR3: TGTGCCAGCAGCTTAAGGGACACTTCCTACGAGCAGTACTTC. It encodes CASSLRDTSYEQYF.

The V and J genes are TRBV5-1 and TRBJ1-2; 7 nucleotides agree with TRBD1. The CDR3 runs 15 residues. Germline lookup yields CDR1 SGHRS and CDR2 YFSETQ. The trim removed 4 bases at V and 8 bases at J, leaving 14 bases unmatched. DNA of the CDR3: TGCGCCAGCAGCCTGTTGACAGGGACGAGTTCGGGCTACACCTTC. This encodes CASSLLTGTSSGYTF.

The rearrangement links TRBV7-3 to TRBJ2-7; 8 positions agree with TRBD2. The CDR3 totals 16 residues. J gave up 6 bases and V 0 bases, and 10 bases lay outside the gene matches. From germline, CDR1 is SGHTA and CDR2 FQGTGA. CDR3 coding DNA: TGTGCCAGCAGCTTAACTTCAACGGGAGGGCCAAGCGAGCAGTACTTC. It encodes CASSLTSTGGPSEQYF.

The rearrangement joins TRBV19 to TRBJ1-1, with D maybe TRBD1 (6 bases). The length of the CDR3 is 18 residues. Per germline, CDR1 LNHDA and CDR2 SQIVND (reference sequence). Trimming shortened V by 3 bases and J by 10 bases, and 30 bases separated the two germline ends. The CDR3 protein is CASSMPQDSVGLEKGAFF. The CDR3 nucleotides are TGTGCCAGTAGTATGCCCCAGGACAGCGTGGGTCTAGAAAAGGGAGCTTTCTTT.

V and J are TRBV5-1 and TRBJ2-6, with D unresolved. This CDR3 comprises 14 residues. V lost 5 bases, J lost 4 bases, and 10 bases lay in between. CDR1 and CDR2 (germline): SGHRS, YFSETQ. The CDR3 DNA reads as TGCGCCAGCAGACTCTTTAGGGGGGCCAACGTCCTGACTTTC. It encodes CASRLFRGANVLTF.